This entry lists 2 T cell receptor beta chains sequenced from one sample in a study of blood T cell repertoires in COVID-19. The protocol was immunoSEQ multiplex PCR, while the TCRdb copy is restricted to in-frame clones and leaves out a portion. The sample contains approximately 160,000 clones, about 85% of which appear only once. The sequenced material came from peripheral blood. The receptors stem from a woman aged 55-75 years with COVID-19, enrolled during active disease.

The chain carries TRBV3-1 (or the pseudogene TRBV3-2) and TRBJ1-1; the match to TRBD1 covers 7 bases. The V and J ends lost 2 bases and 5 bases, in that order; junction bases with no gene match: 5. The germline gives CDR1 LGHDT, CDR2 YNNKEL (reference sequence). The CDR3 sequence is 14 residues long. CDR3 loop: CASSQYRGGTEAFF. CDR3 nucleotides: TGTGCCAGCAGCCAATACAGGGGAGGAACTGAAGCTTTCTTT.

CDR3 residues: CASSRYRGTEAFF. As DNA, the CDR3 is TGTGCCAGCAGCAGGTATAGGGGGACTGAAGCTTTCTTT. The V and J genes are TRBV11-3 and TRBJ1-1; D may be TRBD1 (6 bases). In germline, CDR1 is SGHNT, CDR2 YENEEA. The CDR3 has 13 amino acids. The germline V and J ends were trimmed by 5 bases and 5 bases, with 12 bases remaining between them.